What follows are 7 T cell receptor beta chains derived from one specimen sequenced in a study of blood T cells in healthy people across ages. A J-beta primer mix and a sample-barcoded 5' primer were used in a second PCR of roughly 7 to 12 cycles. Each CDR3 protein gets one entry after TCRdb re-called the 5' RACE reads with MiXCR. The table has approximately 1,100,000 distinct CDR3 sequences, under 45% seen once; the top ten hold about 19%. The source material was blood. All receptors derive from a woman aged 60 to 75 in good health.

This chain connects TRBV11-1 to TRBJ2-2; D is unclear. V lost 3 bases to trimming and J lost 0 bases, with 8 bases between them. Germline CDR1 SGHAT, CDR2 FQDESV (reference sequence). The CDR3 has 15 residues. CDR3 in DNA: TGTGCCAGCAGCTTTTGGGGTGCGAACACCGGGGAGCTGTTTTTT. This sequence encodes CASSFWGANTGELFF.

A remark on this clonotype: The junction does not match germline at one end; this may be a read error. The gene calls are TRBV14 and TRBJ2-5; D is perhaps TRBD2 (5 bases). CDR1 is SGHDN and CDR2 is FVKESK in the germline V gene. The CDR3 covers 14 residues. The CDR3 here is CASGQDWRSVAQYF. In DNA form, the CDR3 reads TGTGCCAGCGGCCAAGATTGGAGGTCCGTCGCCCAGTACTTC.

The chain uses TRBV6-5 and TRBJ1-1, with TRBD1 matching over 8 bases. V trimming: 6 bases; J trimming: 0 bases; junction bases outside the gene matches: 9. Germline lookup yields CDR1 MNHEY and CDR2 SVGAGI. CDR3 size: 16 residues. CDR3 sequence reads: CASRPTRTGMNTEAFF. The CDR3 bases are TGTGCCAGCAGGCCAACTCGGACAGGGATGAACACTGAAGCTTTCTTT.

This rearrangement joins TRBV13 to TRBJ2-2; D unclear. Trimming removed 5 bases at V and 6 bases at J, with 13 bases between. Per germline, CDR1 PRHDT and CDR2 FYEKMQ (reference sequence). The CDR3 runs to 14 residues. The CDR3 spells CASSHGRAPGELFF. In nucleotides, the CDR3 is TGTGCCAGCAGCCACGGACGGGCCCCCGGGGAGCTGTTTTTT.

This clonotype was counted only a few times. V usage is TRBV4-1 and J usage is TRBJ2-7; 15 bases are shared with TRBD2. This CDR3 comprises 18 residues. Looked up from germline, CDR1 is MGHRA and CDR2 is YSYEKL. V shed 0 bases, J shed 1 base, and the junction held 4 bases outside the gene matches. This chain's CDR3 is CASSQEGLAGGRSYEQYF. The CDR3 nucleotides read TGCGCCAGCAGCCAAGAGGGACTAGCGGGAGGACGTTCCTACGAGCAGTACTTC.

The chain combines TRBV10-1 with TRBJ2-5, with TRBD1 as a possible D gene (5 bases). This CDR3 contains 13 residues. V was pared by 0 bases and J by 5 bases, with 7 bases between. Germline CDR1 reads WNHNN; CDR2 reads SYGVQD (reference sequence). The CDR3 region is CASSESKGETQYF. In nucleotides, the CDR3 is TGCGCCAGCAGTGAGTCGAAGGGGGAGACCCAGTACTTC.

The V call is TRBV20-1, the J call TRBJ1-1; D not certain. The CDR3 has 13 amino acids. Germline V CDR1 and CDR2: DFQATT, SNEGSKA (reference sequence). The V end was cut by 2 bases, the J end by 5 bases, with 12 bases between. The CDR3 bases are TGCAGTGCTAGAAAAAGGGTAAGGACTGAAGCTTTCTTT. It codes for CSARKRVRTEAFF.